What follows describes a single TCR beta chain. The record originates from a study of T cells in localized non-small cell lung cancer. The CDR3 is 15 residues long. The junction had 9 bases not matched to a gene; V was cut back by 7 bases and J by 4 bases. Germline V gene sequence: CDR1 MDHEN, CDR2 SYDVKM. Data came from immunoSEQ multiplex PCR; TCRdb stores just in-frame clones and leaves some out. The sample lists approximately 35,000 clones, over 80% seen once, with over 2% in the top ten. V gene TRBV28 combines with J gene TRBJ2-5, with 10 bases that match TRBD2. The sequence was collected from a female donor over 55 with stage I lung adenocarcinoma. Sequenced here: peripheral blood, sampled before any cancer treatment. CDR3 DNA sequence: TGTGCCAGCACCCGTAGCGGGGGGCCTGGAGAGACCCAGTACTTC. Translated: CASTRSGGPGETQYF.